The 7 T cell receptor beta chains below were found in one sample sequenced in a study of T-cell reconstitution after alpha-beta-depleted transplantation in children. As it was prepared, the TCRbeta library received unique molecular identifiers. MiXCR, run by TCRdb on the PCR reads, gives a single entry per CDR3 protein. The sample holds more than 200,000 distinct CDR3 sequences, under 8.5% seen once. The specimen was PBMCs, mostly from graft donor cells, collected 360 days after TCRalphabeta/CD19-depleted stem cell transplant. All receptors come from a male patient aged 2-9 years who had a stem cell transplant for acute myeloid leukemia, so the T cells may come from the graft donor.

In its sample, this clonotype was seen a few times. This rearrangement joins TRBV11-2 to TRBJ2-2, with D perhaps matching TRBD1 (5 bases). With 3 bases removed from V and 4 bases from J, the gap between germline ends came to 6 bases. Germline assignment: CDR1 SGHAT and CDR2 FQNNGV. The CDR3 covers 13 residues. DNA for the CDR3: TGTGCCAGCAGCTTCAGGGCCACCGGGGAGCTGTTTTTT. Protein product: CASSFRATGELFF.

This clonotype was seen more than once but under ten times. V gene TRBV7-6 combines with J gene TRBJ2-1; D is possibly TRBD2 (6 bases). The CDR3 is 17 residues long. Germline lookup yields CDR1 SGHVS and CDR2 FNYEAQ. Trimming pared 1 base from V and 0 bases from J, leaving 13 bases between. The CDR3 loop reads CASSLVLRESSYNEQFF. CDR3 DNA sequence: TGTGCCAGCAGCTTAGTTTTACGGGAGAGCTCCTACAATGAGCAGTTCTTC.

This clonotype was observed a few times. V gene TRBV29-1 combines with J gene TRBJ2-5; 12 nucleotides align to TRBD2. This CDR3 is built from 15 residues. CDR1 SQVTM and CDR2 ANQGSEA come from the germline V gene. Trimming removed 8 bases from V and 5 bases from J; junction bases left unmatched: 12. CDR3 nucleotides: TGCAGCTCTTACTCCGGACTAGCGGGATGGGAGACCCAGTACTTC. Amino acids: CSSYSGLAGWETQYF.

This clonotype was observed at least ten times. The genes are TRBV5-1 and TRBJ2-2; D unclear. Trimming cost V 0 bases and J 6 bases, with 6 bases left between them. The CDR3 is 13 residues long. CDR1 SGHRS and CDR2 YFSETQ come from the germline V gene. CDR3 protein: CASSLAFPGELFF. CDR3 sequence (DNA): TGCGCCAGCAGCTTGGCCTTCCCCGGGGAGCTGTTTTTT. The full variable domain, its missing parts supplied by reference TRBV5-1 and TRBJ2-2, is KAGVTQTPRYLIKTRGQQVTLSCSPISGHRSVSWYQQTPGQGLQFLFEYFSETQRNKGNFPGRFSGRQFSNSRSEMNVSTLELGDSALYLCASSLAFPGELFFGEGSRLTVL.

V is TRBV20-1 and J is TRBJ1-4; TRBD1 agrees at 7 bases. This CDR3 is 15 amino acids long. J lost 7 bases, V lost 4 bases, and 12 bases had no gene match. Germline CDR1 and CDR2: DFQATT and SNEGSKA (reference sequence). Here the CDR3 reads CSATLNPGGTEKLFF. The CDR3 bases are TGCAGTGCTACCCTCAACCCAGGGGGAACTGAAAAACTGTTTTTT.

This clonotype was counted ten times or more. The gene calls are TRBV20-1 and TRBJ2-5; 9 bases match TRBD1. Per germline, CDR1 DFQATT and CDR2 SNEGSKA (reference sequence). This CDR3 has 13 amino acids. V shed 6 bases and J 5 bases; nucleotides not matched to a gene: 7. The CDR3 region has the DNA TGCAGTGCCCAGGGACAGGGTATGGAGACCCAGTACTTC. This translates into CSAQGQGMETQYF.

This clonotype has only a few counts. The rearrangement uses TRBV29-1 and TRBJ2-3; D possibly corresponds to TRBD1 (5 bases). V lost 2 bases, J lost 6 bases, and 9 bases lay in between. This CDR3 is built from 12 residues. The germline V gene has CDR1 SQVTM and CDR2 ANQGSEA. The CDR3 here is CSVETGGDTQYF. The CDR3 DNA is TGCAGCGTTGAAACAGGTGGGGATACGCAGTATTTT.